The 18 T cell receptor beta chains reported below all come from one sample, sequenced in a study of early stage breast cancer tumors. Profiled with immunoSEQ multiplex PCR; TCRdb holds only in-frame clones, not every one. The data contain about 51,000 clones, roughly 78% of them singletons. The sample comprised blood. These receptors were taken from a person aged 35-50 years with breast cancer.

The chain combines TRBV2 with TRBJ2-1; D gene ambiguous. This CDR3 is 15 amino acids long. Germline CDR1 is SNHLY and CDR2 is FYNNEI. V lost 11 bases and J lost 1, with 18 bases in between. CDR3 amino acids: CAGERSKLSYNEQFF. DNA for the CDR3: TGTGCCGGAGAGCGCAGTAAGCTGTCCTACAATGAGCAGTTCTTC.

This sequence joins TRBV5-1 and TRBJ2-3; D uncertain. Germline V gene lookup returns CDR1 SGHRS and CDR2 YFSETQ. The CDR3 consists of 13 residues. V shed 5 bases and J shed 2 bases, with 9 bases lying between them. The CDR3 bases are TGCGCCAGCAGACTCGAGCTCACAGATACGCAGTATTTT. This sequence encodes CASRLELTDTQYF. Filled out from reference TRBV5-1 and TRBJ2-3, the complete variable domain reads KAGVTQTPRYLIKTRGQQVTLSCSPISGHRSVSWYQQTPGQGLQFLFEYFSETQRNKGNFPGRFSGRQFSNSRSEMNVSTLELGDSALYLCASRLELTDTQYFGPGTRLTVL.

This clone was seen only once. The V call is TRBV5-1, the J call TRBJ2-5; 8 nucleotides match TRBD1. The CDR3 covers 15 residues. J lost 2 bases, V lost 3 bases, and 6 bases had no gene match. Germline assignment: CDR1 SGHRS and CDR2 YFSETQ. CDR3 in amino acids: CASSSWGQAQETQYF. DNA for the CDR3: TGCGCCAGCAGCTCCTGGGGACAGGCACAAGAGACCCAGTACTTC.

This chain links TRBV5-1 with TRBJ2-1; 9 bases are shared with TRBD2. CDR1 is SGHRS and CDR2 is YFSETQ in the germline V gene. Unmatched junction bases numbered 6, after V lost 1 base and J lost 7 bases. The CDR3 loop spans 15 amino acids. The chain's CDR3 is CASSLFWTSENEQFF. For the CDR3, the DNA is TGCGCCAGCAGCTTGTTTTGGACTAGCGAAAATGAGCAGTTCTTC.

The gene calls are TRBV30 and TRBJ1-1; D gene uncertain. Trimming removed 2 bases from V and 3 bases from J, with 13 bases in between. Germline loops: CDR1 GTSNPN, CDR2 SVGIG (reference sequence). CDR3 length: 14 amino acids. The chain's CDR3 is CAWSRRVRDTEAFF. The DNA for the CDR3 is TGTGCCTGGAGTAGGAGGGTTCGGGACACTGAAGCTTTCTTT.

This clone was detected only a few times. The J gene is TRBJ1-4, the V gene TRBV4-2; D gene unclear. The CDR3 has 16 residues. From germline, CDR1 is LGHNA and CDR2 YNFKEQ. Trimming pared 4 bases from V and 4 bases from J, leaving 16 bases between. The CDR3 DNA follows: TGTGCCAGCAGCCGGCCAATCGACGGTAATAATGAAAAACTGTTTTTT. Translating gives CASSRPIDGNNEKLFF.

This chain connects TRBV5-6 to TRBJ2-3; 12 bases match TRBD2. J gave up 1 base and V 5 bases, and 2 bases lay outside the gene matches. The CDR3 runs to 15 residues. The germline gives CDR1 SGHDT, CDR2 YYEEEE. In DNA form, the CDR3 reads TGTGCCAGCAGACGACTAGCGGGGGGCACAGATACGCAGTATTTT. This gives the protein CASRRLAGGTDTQYF.

J is TRBJ2-3 and V is TRBV10-2; TRBD2 might be the D (6 bases). Germline loops: CDR1 WSHSY, CDR2 SAAADI. This CDR3 has 15 amino acids. The V gene lost 6 bases and the J gene lost 1 base, with 14 bases spanning the gap. The CDR3 sequence: CASRGPPGGTDTQYF. CDR3 bases: TGCGCCAGCAGGGGACCACCGGGGGGCACAGATACGCAGTATTTT.

At least ten counts were recorded for this clone. The chain is built from TRBV7-8 and TRBJ2-7, with no clear D. There are 14 residues in the CDR3. Germline CDR1 SGHVS, CDR2 FQNEAQ. V was trimmed by 5 bases and J by 3 bases, leaving 14 bases between them. CDR3 nucleotides: TGTGCCAGCAGCGTCCAACTGGGTCGCTACGAGCAGTACTTC. Amino acids: CASSVQLGRYEQYF. Supplemented by reference TRBV7-8 and TRBJ2-7, the full variable domain reads GAGVSQSPRYKVAKRGQDVALRCDPISGHVSLFWYQQALGQGPEFLTYFQNEAQLDKSGLPSDRFFAERPEGSVSTLKIQRTQQEDSAVYLCASSVQLGRYEQYFGPGTRLTVT.

The rearrangement joins TRBV2 to TRBJ1-1; a weak D match, TRBD1 (6 bases). CDR1 SNHLY and CDR2 FYNNEI come from the germline V gene. The V and J ends lost 6 bases and 5 bases respectively, with 16 bases between them. The CDR3 is 14 amino acids. CDR3 sequence: CASSRRGGGTEAFF. As DNA, the CDR3 is TGTGCCAGCAGCCGACGAGGGGGAGGTACTGAAGCTTTCTTT.

The J gene is TRBJ1-2, the V gene TRBV5-1; TRBD1 might be the D (6 bases). The CDR3 contains 13 residues. Germline V gives CDR1 SGHRS, CDR2 YFSETQ. Trimming stripped 3 bases from V and 8 bases from J, with 14 bases between. Here the CDR3 DNA reads TGCGCCAGCAGCTCTTATTCAGGGGACGGCTACACCTTC. It codes for CASSSYSGDGYTF.

The chain uses TRBV19 and TRBJ2-2, with TRBD2 identical over 13 bases. The CDR3 length is 15 residues. In germline, CDR1 is LNHDA, CDR2 SQIVND (reference sequence). Trimming cost V 6 bases and J 5 bases; bases outside gene matches: 3. The CDR3 region has the DNA TGTGCCAGTAGCCCGACTAGCGGGAGGACCGGGGAGCTGTTTTTT. It encodes CASSPTSGRTGELFF.

The V call is TRBV7-2, the J call TRBJ2-5; TRBD1 matches 10 bases. The CDR3 totals 15 residues. Germline V gene data show CDR1 as SGHTA and CDR2 as FQGNSA. V lost 3 bases to trimming and J lost 4 bases; unmatched junction nucleotides: 5. The CDR3 sequence is CASSFIRTGGETQYF. DNA of the CDR3: TGTGCCAGCAGCTTCATCCGGACAGGGGGAGAGACCCAGTACTTC.

This chain connects TRBV7-9 to TRBJ1-2; 7 bases line up with TRBD1. The CDR3 loop spans 13 amino acids. The germline gives CDR1 SEHNR, CDR2 FQNEAQ (reference sequence). With 1 base clipped from V and 5 bases from J, the junction kept 1 base outside the gene matches. CDR3 coding DNA: TGTGCCAGCAGCTTAGACAGGGGATATGGCTACACCTTC. Its translation is CASSLDRGYGYTF.

This clone was observed a single time. The chain has TRBV5-1 and TRBJ2-5; D is perhaps TRBD1 or TRBD2 (5 bases each). CDR3 size: 15 residues. CDR1 is SGHRS, CDR2 YFSETQ, per germline. Trimming cost V 4 bases and J 2 bases, with 15 bases left between them. The CDR3 sequence: CASSPLPGAQETQYF. The CDR3 DNA reads TGCGCCAGCAGCCCCCTGCCCGGGGCACAAGAGACCCAGTACTTC.

In its sample, this clone was seen once. The V call is TRBV18, the J call TRBJ2-7, with 9 bases that match TRBD2. CDR3 length: 15 residues. Germline V lookup: CDR1 KGHSH, CDR2 LQKENI. V lost 7 bases to trimming and J lost 5 bases; unmatched junction nucleotides: 12. The CDR3 DNA sequence: TGTGCCAGCTTTAGTAGCGGGAGCCAAGGGGACGAGCAGTACTTC. As protein: CASFSSGSQGDEQYF.

V and J are TRBV7-9 and TRBJ1-2; tentative D call: TRBD1 (5 bases). With 2 bases removed from V and 2 bases from J, the gap between germline ends came to 6 bases. Germline loops: CDR1 SEHNR, CDR2 FQNEAQ (reference sequence). This CDR3 is 13 amino acids long. The CDR3 region has the DNA TGTGCCAGCAGCTTACCAGGGAACTATGGCTACACCTTC. Amino acids: CASSLPGNYGYTF.

The CDR3 DNA follows: TGTGCCATGGGGCGGGAGAACACCGGGGAGCTGTTTTTT. This translates into CAMGRENTGELFF. The rearrangement uses TRBV7-9 and TRBJ2-2; TRBD2 is a possible D gene (6 bases). The V and J ends lost 10 bases and 1 base respectively, with 10 bases between them. Germline assignment: CDR1 SEHNR and CDR2 FQNEAQ (reference sequence). CDR3 length equals 13 residues.